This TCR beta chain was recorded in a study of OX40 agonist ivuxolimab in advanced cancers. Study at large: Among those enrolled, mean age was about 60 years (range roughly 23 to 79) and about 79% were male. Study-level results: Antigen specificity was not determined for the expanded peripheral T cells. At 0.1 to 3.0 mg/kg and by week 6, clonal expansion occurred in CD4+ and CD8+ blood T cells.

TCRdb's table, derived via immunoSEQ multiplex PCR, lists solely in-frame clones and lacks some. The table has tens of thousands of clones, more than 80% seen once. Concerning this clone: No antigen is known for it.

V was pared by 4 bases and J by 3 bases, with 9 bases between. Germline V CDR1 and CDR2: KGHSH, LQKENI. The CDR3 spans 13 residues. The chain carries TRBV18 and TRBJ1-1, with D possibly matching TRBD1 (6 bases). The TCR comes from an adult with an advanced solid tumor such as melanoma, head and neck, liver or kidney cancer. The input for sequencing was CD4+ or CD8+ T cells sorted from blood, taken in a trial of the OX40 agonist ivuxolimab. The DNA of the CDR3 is TGTGCCAGCTCACTAAACAGGGACACTGAAGCTTTCTTT. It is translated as CASSLNRDTEAFF.